The rows below give T cell receptor beta chains drawn from one sample of a study of EBV T-cell therapy then PD-1 blockade in nasopharyngeal carcinoma. Produced via immunoSEQ multiplex PCR; TCRdb's table is partial and in-frame only. The table has around 22,000 clones, 65% to 85% seen once. Their antigens are not known. This sample comprised CD8+ T cells from blood, obtained at day -245 from a patient whose treatment included autologous EBV-specific T cells and nivolumab. The origin of the receptors is a man aged 40-55 years with nasopharyngeal carcinoma. Each CDR3 is given with its conserved first and last residue. Clone size is given for some rows only: seen once, a few or many times, or a class if the clone is expanded.

j_call: TRBJ2-3; clone_size: NA; v_call: TRBV6-5; cdr3_aa: CASIRTGRSTDTQYF
j_call: TRBJ2-6; clone_size: NA; v_call: TRBV9; cdr3_aa: CASSVDSGYGANVLTF
j_call: TRBJ2-5; clone_size: NA; v_call: TRBV7-2; cdr3_aa: CASTSIGARGETQYF
j_call: TRBJ1-1; clone_size: NA; v_call: TRBV25-1; cdr3_aa: CASSRGGGTEAFF
j_call: TRBJ2-7; clone_size: NA; v_call: TRBV21-1; cdr3_aa: CASSKRGGKMYEQYF
j_call: TRBJ2-2; clone_size: NA; v_call: TRBV7-3; cdr3_aa: CASSYLSQGPGGGELFF
j_call: TRBJ2-5; clone_size: few; v_call: TRBV7-9; cdr3_aa: CASSILAGRETQYF
j_call: TRBJ2-2; clone_size: NA; v_call: TRBV6-5; cdr3_aa: CASSSTSGTTGELFF
j_call: TRBJ2-3; clone_size: NA; v_call: TRBV6-2/TRBV6-3; cdr3_aa: CASSYTGMTDTQYF
j_call: TRBJ2-5; clone_size: NA; v_call: TRBV7-9; cdr3_aa: CASSLDDQGVHRETQYF
j_call: TRBJ2-1; clone_size: NA; v_call: TRBV5-8; cdr3_aa: CASSITGGPGNEQFF
j_call: TRBJ2-7; clone_size: NA; v_call: TRBV6-1; cdr3_aa: CASSEMALVDLSYEQYF
j_call: TRBJ1-6; clone_size: once; v_call: TRBV19; cdr3_aa: CASNDLQGIGSPLHF
j_call: TRBJ2-7; clone_size: few; v_call: TRBV6-2/TRBV6-3; cdr3_aa: CASSRPGQADEQYF
j_call: TRBJ2-1; clone_size: NA; v_call: TRBV15; cdr3_aa: CATSRGQGSYNEQFF
j_call: TRBJ1-1; clone_size: NA; v_call: TRBV19; cdr3_aa: CASSISGGGTEAFF
j_call: TRBJ2-3; clone_size: NA; v_call: TRBV5-4; cdr3_aa: CASSLLVPGLSTDTQYF
j_call: TRBJ1-1; clone_size: NA; v_call: TRBV9; cdr3_aa: CASSVAGARTEAFF
j_call: TRBJ2-3; clone_size: NA; v_call: TRBV27; cdr3_aa: CASRTGADTQYF
j_call: TRBJ1-6; clone_size: NA; v_call: TRBV5-1; cdr3_aa: CASSLEGRANSPLHF
j_call: TRBJ2-6; clone_size: NA; v_call: TRBV28; cdr3_aa: CASSGGGSASGANVLTF